The clone carrying this T cell receptor (beta chain) was seen a handful of times. The antigen remains undetermined. 5'-RACE, quantitative and with molecular barcodes, yielded the TCR beta libraries. Each CDR3 protein gets one entry after TCRdb re-called the 5' RACE reads with MiXCR. The table includes some 840,000 distinct CDR3 sequences, approximately 10% detected once. This specimen belongs to a study of CD8 T cells in ankylosing spondylitis. Study-wide points: Blood of patients with ankylosing spondylitis appeared to be characterized by a TCR beta motif of about 8 highly homologous variants. Reportedly, disease-linked clones are significantly enriched in ankylosing spondylitis patients' matched synovial fluid.

The sample consisted of blood, either unsorted or a sorted T cell fraction (not recorded which). This sequence was found in a male donor with ankylosing spondylitis.

CDR3 nucleotide sequence: TGTGCCAGCAGCTTAGTAGTCGCCAGCAATCAGCCCCAGCATTTT. This encodes CASSLVVASNQPQHF. The V gene is TRBV7-2, the J gene TRBJ1-5; D unclear. CDR1 and CDR2 from the germline V gene are SGHTA and FQGNSA. Trimming took off 1 base at V and 1 base at J, with 8 bases between the two ends. The CDR3 runs to 15 residues.